These 29 T cell receptor beta chains were all obtained from the same sample, sequenced in a study of shared clonotypes between healthy human individuals (dated by TCRdb to 2018 to 2021). Libraries were constructed by the immunoSEQ multiplex PCR assay. TCRdb holds this immuneACCESS table with in-frame rearrangements only. Some clones are missing; in checked studies, unresolved V genes explain under half, and the rest has no known cause. The sample yields 2,500,000 or so clones; roughly nine tenths were counted once. Jointly, the top ten make up 0.13% to 0.15% of the sample. What was sequenced was naive CD4+ T cells sorted from blood. Per the publication, the cell subset or site label means: CD45RA+ positively selected. The receptors originated from a man between 18 and 29 years old in good health.

The chain employs TRBV7-2 and TRBJ1-5; TRBD1 matches at 8 bases. The trim removed 4 bases at V and 0 bases at J, leaving 11 bases unmatched. The CDR3 has 18 amino acids. CDR1 is SGHTA and CDR2 is FQGNSA in the germline V gene. CDR3 sequence: CASSSARNRGYSNQPQHF. CDR3 in DNA: TGTGCCAGCAGCTCCGCCCGGAACAGGGGGTATAGCAATCAGCCCCAGCATTTT.

The CDR3 DNA follows: TGCGCCAGCAGCCCCCAGACCCTTCGAGAGACCCAGTACTTC. Translating it yields CASSPQTLRETQYF. The chain has TRBV5-1 and TRBJ2-5; D is undetermined. V dropped 4 bases and J dropped 4 bases, with 14 bases sitting between them. Per germline, CDR1 SGHRS and CDR2 YFSETQ. This CDR3 contains 14 residues.

In the case of this clone: The same CDR3 is also encoded by other DNA sequences in this sample. The chain employs TRBV6-5 and TRBJ2-7, with D possibly matching TRBD1 (5 bases). Looked up from germline, CDR1 is MNHEY and CDR2 is SVGAGI. Trimming took 3 bases from V and 1 from J, leaving 10 bases between them. The CDR3 length is 14 residues. CDR3 nucleotides: TGTGCCAGCAGTTATGGCAGGGCGTCCTACGAGCAGTACTTC. This codes for CASSYGRASYEQYF.

The chain combines TRBV28 with TRBJ1-3; D not certain. V lost 3 bases and J 4 bases, leaving 19 bases between the germline ends. Germline lookup yields CDR1 MDHEN and CDR2 SYDVKM. This CDR3 region has 17 residues. CDR3 sequence (DNA): TGTGCCAGCAGTTTGTCCCTGGGAGCAGCTGGGGGAAACACCATATATTTT. This sequence encodes CASSLSLGAAGGNTIYF.

The chain links TRBV5-1 to TRBJ1-2; 12 bases are shared with TRBD1. The V gene's germline CDR1 is SGHRS and CDR2 YFSETQ. The length of the CDR3 is 14 residues. V lost 5 bases and J lost 5; bases outside the gene matches: 4. As DNA, the CDR3 is TGCGCCAGCAGGGGACAGGGGGCGGAATATGGCTACACCTTC. Encoded protein: CASRGQGAEYGYTF.

The genes are TRBV7-2 and TRBJ1-2; 9 positions agree with TRBD1. Germline V gene lookup returns CDR1 SGHTA and CDR2 FQGNSA. CDR3 length equals 15 residues. The V gene end was trimmed by 5 bases and the J gene end by 4 bases; junction bases not matched to a gene: 8. CDR3 bases: TGTGCCAGCAGCGAGGGGACAGGGCCGGCCTATGGCTACACCTTC. It encodes CASSEGTGPAYGYTF.

The V and J genes are TRBV9 and TRBJ2-5, with D perhaps matching TRBD1 (5 bases). CDR3 size: 15 residues. CDR1 SGDLS and CDR2 YYNGEE come from the germline V gene. V lost 0 bases and J lost 6, with 15 bases in between. In nucleotides, the CDR3 is TGTGCCAGCAGCGTAGAGGCAGGGCCTCAAAAGACCCAGTACTTC. Its protein is CASSVEAGPQKTQYF.

This sequence joins TRBV28 and TRBJ1-1, with D maybe TRBD1 (6 bases). Germline CDR1 and CDR2: MDHEN and SYDVKM. The CDR3 is 16 amino acids. The V end lost 3 bases, the J end lost 4 bases, and 18 bases lay between the germline ends. CDR3 sequence: CASSFPTGGAGTEAFF. The DNA for the CDR3 is TGTGCCAGCAGTTTCCCGACAGGAGGGGCGGGCACTGAAGCTTTCTTT.

The genes are TRBV6-5 and TRBJ2-5; TRBD1 agrees at 7 bases. Trimming at V came to 4 bases and at J to 5 bases, leaving 7 bases not matched to a gene. The CDR3 extends over 14 amino acids. Germline V lookup: CDR1 MNHEY, CDR2 SVGAGI. CDR3 amino acids: CASSSHRGPETQYF. CDR3 DNA sequence: TGTGCCAGCAGTTCCCACAGGGGACCCGAGACCCAGTACTTC.

J is TRBJ2-5 and V is TRBV7-9; possible D gene TRBD2, 7 bases. CDR1 and CDR2 from the germline V gene are SEHNR and FQNEAQ (reference sequence). The CDR3 totals 15 residues. V was shortened by 1 base and J by 3 bases, with 12 bases between the two germline ends. The CDR3 region is CASSLGGGREETQYF. The CDR3 DNA reads TGTGCCAGCAGCTTAGGAGGGGGGAGGGAAGAGACCCAGTACTTC.

About this clone: Distinct nucleotide sequences in the sample also encode this CDR3. The V gene is TRBV2, the J gene TRBJ2-7, with TRBD2 matching 9 bases. Looked up from germline, CDR1 is SNHLY and CDR2 is FYNNEI. The CDR3 loop spans 15 amino acids. V shed 0 bases and J 2 bases; nucleotides not matched to a gene: 2. In DNA form, the CDR3 reads TGTGCCAGCAGTGAAGCGGGACTAGCTCCCTACGAGCAGTACTTC. It specifies CASSEAGLAPYEQYF.

The J gene is TRBJ1-4, the V gene TRBV4-3; 7 nucleotides line up with TRBD1. Germline-derived CDR1 and CDR2 are LGHNA and YSLEER. V gave up 4 bases and J gave up 0 bases; unmatched junction bases: 2. CDR3 length: 15 residues. For the CDR3, the DNA is TGCGCCAGCAGCCTTACAGGGGCAACTAATGAAAAACTGTTTTTT. Protein: CASSLTGATNEKLFF.

The chain couples TRBV28 to TRBJ2-2, with D hard to call. Trimming cost V 5 bases and J 0 bases, with 4 bases left between them. The CDR3 spans 13 residues. Germline V lookup: CDR1 MDHEN, CDR2 SYDVKM. The CDR3 bases are TGTGCCAGCAGTGTGACGAACACCGGGGAGCTGTTTTTT. It translates to CASSVTNTGELFF. The full variable domain, completed using reference TRBV28 and TRBJ2-2, is DVKVTQSSRYLVKRTGEKVFLECVQDMDHENMFWYRQDPGLGLRLIYFSYDVKMKEKGDIPEGYSVSREKKERFSLILESASTNQTSMYLCASSVTNTGELFFGEGSRLTVL.

The V call is TRBV19, the J call TRBJ2-1, with unresolved D. Germline loops: CDR1 LNHDA, CDR2 SQIVND (reference sequence). Trimming removed 5 bases at V and 4 bases at J, with 12 bases between. The CDR3 is made up of 14 amino acids. This CDR3 is CASSPSGHYNEQFF. The CDR3 nucleotides are TGTGCCAGTAGTCCTTCGGGCCATTACAATGAGCAGTTCTTC.

CDR3 loop: CASSHVMRGRPSGNQPQHF. CDR3 DNA sequence: TGCGCCAGCAGTCATGTTATGAGGGGACGCCCTAGTGGCAATCAGCCCCAGCATTTT. The chain is built from TRBV23-1 and TRBJ1-5, with D possibly matching TRBD1 (5 bases). TRBV23-1 has ORF status, its function being uncertain. V lost 3 bases, J lost 2 bases, and 23 bases lay in between. The CDR3 covers 19 residues.

This clone was seen only once. This chain links TRBV6-1 with TRBJ2-5; 12 bases are shared with TRBD1. This CDR3 has 16 residues. V trimming: 2 bases; J trimming: 5 bases; junction bases outside the gene matches: 6. The germline V gene has CDR1 MNHNS and CDR2 SASEGT. The CDR3 sequence is CASSERRDRGRETQYF. CDR3 sequence (DNA): TGTGCCAGCAGTGAACGGCGGGACAGGGGGCGGGAGACCCAGTACTTC.

The chain is built from TRBV18 and TRBJ2-5; D may be TRBD1 or TRBD2 (5 bases each). Germline CDR1 KGHSH, CDR2 LQKENI. Trimming stripped 6 bases from V and 5 bases from J, with 13 bases between. This CDR3 spans 13 amino acids. CDR3 in amino acids: CASSQDWGETQYF. CDR3 DNA: TGTGCCAGCTCTCAAGACTGGGGGGAGACCCAGTACTTC.

The rearrangement uses TRBV6-5 and TRBJ2-6, with no clear D. The CDR3 contains 15 residues. Germline loops: CDR1 MNHEY, CDR2 SVGAGI. The V gene lost 6 bases and the J gene lost 0 bases, with 9 bases spanning the gap. CDR3 sequence: CASSPVDSGANVLTF. The CDR3 DNA is TGTGCCAGCAGCCCCGTGGACTCTGGGGCCAACGTCCTGACTTTC.

This chain's CDR3 is CAISELDGVYEQYF. As DNA, the CDR3 is TGTGCCATCAGTGAGCTTGATGGGGTCTACGAGCAGTACTTC. This chain connects TRBV10-3 to TRBJ2-7; D is uncertain. This CDR3 region has 14 residues. V was trimmed by 2 bases and J by 3 bases, leaving 11 bases between them. The germline V gene has CDR1 ENHRY and CDR2 SYGVKD.

The chain is built from TRBV5-4 and TRBJ2-1; perhaps TRBD1 as D (7 bases). Germline assignment: CDR1 SGHNT and CDR2 YYREEE (reference sequence). V was cut by 4 bases and J by 0 bases, with 14 bases left in between. The CDR3 covers 16 residues. The CDR3 loop is CASSPGGDSSYNEQFF. As DNA, the CDR3 is TGTGCCAGCAGCCCAGGAGGGGACAGCTCCTACAATGAGCAGTTCTTC. Full variable domain (rest looked up from reference TRBV5-4 and TRBJ2-1): ETGVTQSPTHLIKTRGQQVTLRCSSQSGHNTVSWYQQALGQGPQFIFQYYREEENGRGNFPPRFSGLQFPNYSSELNVNALELDDSALYLCASSPGGDSSYNEQFFGPGTRLTVL.

The rearrangement uses TRBV4-3 and TRBJ2-5; D uncertain. The J call is in doubt because the DNA end fits TRBJ2-7 better. Germline CDR1 reads LGHNA; CDR2 reads YSLEER. The CDR3 spans 16 residues. The CDR3 bases are TGCGCCAGCAGCCAAGATCTTGGGCCCCCCTACTACGAGCAGTACTTC. It encodes CASSQDLGPPYYEQYF.

The V and J genes are TRBV5-1 and TRBJ2-7; 15 bases match TRBD2. CDR3 length: 16 residues. Per germline, CDR1 SGHRS and CDR2 YFSETQ. J lost 4 bases, V lost 5 bases, and 7 bases had no gene match. In nucleotides, the CDR3 is TGCGCCAGCAGGCTAGGGACTAGCGGGGGGCAGTACGAGCAGTACTTC. Amino acid sequence: CASRLGTSGGQYEQYF.

As for this clone: Other DNA sequences within the sample encode an identical CDR3. V is TRBV7-9 and J is TRBJ2-3, with D perhaps TRBD2 (5 bases). The CDR3 runs 12 residues. Trimming removed 5 bases at V and 6 bases at J, with 9 bases between. Per the germline V gene, CDR1 is SEHNR and CDR2 is FQNEAQ (reference sequence). CDR3 protein: CASSSSADTQYF. The CDR3 DNA reads TGTGCCAGCAGCAGTAGCGCGGATACGCAGTATTTT. Filled out from reference TRBV7-9 and TRBJ2-3, the complete variable domain reads DTGVSQNPRHKITKRGQNVTFRCDPISEHNRLYWYRQTLGQGPEFLTYFQNEAQLEKSRLLSDRFSAERPKGSFSTLEIQRTEQGDSAMYLCASSSSADTQYFGPGTRLTVL.

On this clone: The sample has other DNA sequences that encode this CDR3 too. The V call is TRBV18, the J call TRBJ2-7; TRBD1 matches 8 bases. V was pared by 3 bases and J by 4 bases, with 5 bases of the junction left unmatched. The germline CDR1 and CDR2 sequences are KGHSH and LQKENI. The CDR3 is 14 residues long. In DNA form, the CDR3 reads TGTGCCAGCTCACCTGGAGACAGGGGTTACGAGCAGTACTTC. As protein: CASSPGDRGYEQYF.

This clone showed up just once. The rearrangement links TRBV5-1 to TRBJ1-1; D uncertain. The CDR3 runs 14 residues. Germline V CDR1 and CDR2: SGHRS, YFSETQ. Trimming took 3 bases from V and 4 from J, leaving 13 bases between them. CDR3 nucleotides: TGCGCCAGCAGCTCGGGCCCCACGGGCACTGAAGCTTTCTTT. Protein product: CASSSGPTGTEAFF.

The gene calls are TRBV14 and TRBJ2-7, with no clear D. V was clipped by 4 bases and J by 1 base, with 11 bases between them. Germline values: CDR1 SGHDN, CDR2 FVKESK. CDR3 length: 14 residues. The CDR3 sequence: CASSPSWMSYEQYF. CDR3 sequence (DNA): TGTGCCAGCAGCCCCTCCTGGATGTCCTACGAGCAGTACTTC. Full variable domain (remainder filled in from reference TRBV14 and TRBJ2-7): EAGVTQFPSHSVIEKGQTVTLRCDPISGHDNLYWYRRVMGKEIKFLLHFVKESKQDESGMPNNRFLAERTGGTYSTLKVQPAELEDSGVYFCASSPSWMSYEQYFGPGTRLTVT.

This chain links TRBV6-4 with TRBJ2-7; TRBD2 matches 13 bases. Losses at the gene ends were 6 bases for V and 2 bases for J; bases not matched to a gene: 7. This CDR3 comprises 16 residues. The germline CDR1 and CDR2 sequences are MRHNA and SNTAGT. CDR3 in DNA: TGTGCCAGCAGGAACCGACTAGCGGGAGGTCCCTACGAGCAGTACTTC. This sequence encodes CASRNRLAGGPYEQYF.

The chain recombines TRBV15 with TRBJ1-1, with 8 bases lining up with TRBD1. Losses at the gene ends were 0 bases for V and 3 bases for J; bases not matched to a gene: 0. The CDR3 covers 14 residues. Germline CDR1 is LNHNV and CDR2 is YYDKDF (reference sequence). CDR3 sequence (DNA): TGTGCCACCAGCAGAGAACAGGGGGACACTGAAGCTTTCTTT. It codes for CATSREQGDTEAFF.

This clone was seen once. The CDR3 region is CASSLGGARNEQYF. The CDR3 coding sequence is TGTGCCAGCAGCTTAGGGGGGGCGAGGAACGAGCAGTACTTC. The chain recombines TRBV11-1 with TRBJ2-7, with D perhaps matching TRBD1 or TRBD2 (6 bases each). This CDR3 has 14 amino acids. V lost 1 base, J lost 5 bases, and 12 bases lay in between. CDR1 SGHAT and CDR2 FQDESV come from the germline V gene (reference sequence).